The entry that follows covers one T cell receptor beta chain sequence. Its antigen remains unidentified. No base qualities exist here, and no much larger clone lies one base off it. This record belongs to a study of PD-1 blockade in classical Hodgkin lymphoma (dated by TCRdb to the early 2020s). Background on the whole study: Nivolumab dosing was 3 mg/kg intravenously every 2 weeks, continuing until either disease progression or unacceptable toxicity. The study used TCR beta sequencing and CyTOF to define a peripheral blood immune signature of response to PD-1 blockade in classical Hodgkin lymphoma.

This sample's time point label indicates: cycle 4 day 1 (C4D1), after 6 weeks of nivolumab. Relapse after autologous stem cell transplantation had occurred in all trial patients, and cohorts A, B and C were distinguished by prior brentuximab vedotin exposure. The trial cohort was composed of around 60 patients with relapsed/refractory classical Hodgkin lymphoma, for whom complete response, partial response or progressive disease was recorded as best overall response. Trial patients were treated with single-agent nivolumab in the multi-cohort phase II CheckMate 205 trial. An independent review committee assessed best overall response by applying the 2007 International Working Group response criteria. Trial PBMCs were collected just before the start of nivolumab (C1D1) and during therapy at cycle 2 day 1 and cycle 4 day 1. Peripheral blood was collected in 8 mL Vacutainer Cell Preparation Tubes, from which PBMCs were isolated by centrifugation and then cryopreserved.

The Qiagen DNeasy kit was used to extract genomic DNA from unsorted PBMCs and from the negatively selected CD4+ and CD8+ fractions. Using primers that anneal to V and J segments, immunoSEQ multiplex PCR amplified the TCR beta CDR3 regions. Amplification bias was minimized using a synthetic immune receptor repertoire, and residual bias was removed computationally after sequencing. The paper's data handling went like this. Repertoire diversity was quantified as the Shannon entropy index using custom Python scripts. Unsorted, CD4+ and CD8+ repertoires were analyzed separately, except in combined analyses where CD4+ and CD8+ sequences were merged in silico. Clonal expansion was defined as a frequency increase of at least 2-fold after treatment compared with C1D1, and clones undetected at baseline were assigned a pseudocount of 0.5. Singleton clones were defined as clones with 0 or 1 copy at C1D1, and non-singleton clones were defined as clones with 2 or more copies. Clones expanded in unsorted samples were assigned a CD4+, CD8+ or unknown annotation through matching of protein sequences in sorted samples from the same patient. Wilcoxon tests on paired samples were used to test diversity changes from C1D1 to C4D1. The table comes from immuneACCESS by way of TCRdb, which keeps in-frame sequences with V and J called. Part of the clones is missing from these tables; in studies checked, under half for an unresolved V gene and the rest for unknown reasons. The DNA was the basis for D and trimming; V, J and clone size are from that table. For this sample the table gives about 21,000 clones, of which 80% were detected only once. The top ten constitute around 21% of the sample.

On the study overall, not on this receptor specifically: Lower diversity was seen in patients whose nivolumab began less than 1 year after ASCT, and these patients were left out of later analyses so that immune reconstitution would not confound the results. Trial patients achieving complete response had baseline diversity similar to newly diagnosed patients, whereas partial responders and progressors had significantly lower diversity. The study covered only a single clinical trial cohort, and the causes of the repertoire differences, possibly disease activity or prior therapy, were still not defined. By C4D1, a significant rise was seen in CD4+ TCR diversity but not in CD8+ TCR diversity (p=0.0027 vs p=0.16), and the rise was most apparent among complete responders (p=0.02). Baseline TCR diversity was reported as lower in newly diagnosed patients than in healthy donors, and lower still in relapsed/refractory patients.

Trimming takes 3 bases off V and 2 bases off J; junction bases not matched to a gene: 4. CDR1 and CDR2 (MDHEN, SYDVKM) derive from the germline V gene. Its CDR3 holds 15 amino acids, cysteine through phenylalanine. Only the CDR3 DNA is retained, 45 bases long and in frame from the first base. The TCR was taken from a human donor with classical Hodgkin lymphoma. The chain employs TRBV28 and TRBJ1-5; the junction holds 7 bases that match TRBD1. Sample: peripheral blood mononuclear cells (PBMCs), taken before the fourth cycle of nivolumab. The DNA is TGTGCCAGCAGTTTCACAGGGGTTGGCAATCAGCCCCAGCATTTT. Its amino acids are CASSFTGVGNQPQHF.